Listed here are 17 T cell receptor beta chains from one sample, sequenced in a study of OX40 agonist ivuxolimab in advanced cancers. Here immunoSEQ multiplex PCR was the method, and the copy in TCRdb shows in-frame clones only, minus some. The sample contains about 70,000 clones, roughly four fifths of which appear only once. Here the sequenced sample was CD4+ or CD8+ T cells sorted from blood, taken in a trial of the OX40 agonist ivuxolimab. These receptors were collected from an adult with an advanced solid tumor such as melanoma, head and neck, liver or kidney cancer.

This sequence joins TRBV5-1 and TRBJ2-1; 10 bases agree with TRBD1. With V trimmed by 3 bases and J by 5 bases, 5 bases remained unmatched. This CDR3 has 15 amino acids. Per the germline V gene, CDR1 is SGHRS and CDR2 is YFSETQ. The CDR3 loop is CASSSGGTGDNEQFF. The CDR3 DNA reads as TGCGCCAGCAGCTCGGGCGGGACAGGGGACAATGAGCAGTTCTTC.

V usage is TRBV19 and J usage is TRBJ1-5; a weak D match, TRBD1 (6 bases). The CDR3 extends over 13 amino acids. Germline loops: CDR1 LNHDA, CDR2 SQIVND (reference sequence). Trimming removed 7 bases at V and 7 bases at J, with 14 bases between. CDR3 sequence (DNA): TGTGCCAGTAAAAACTCAGGGGCCCAGCCCCAGCATTTT. Translated: CASKNSGAQPQHF.

The chain links TRBV30 to TRBJ2-7; D possibly uses TRBD1 or TRBD2 (5 bases each). The CDR3 spans 14 residues. The V end lost 1 base, the J end lost 6 bases, and 16 bases lay between the germline ends. Germline assignment: CDR1 GTSNPN and CDR2 SVGIG (reference sequence). The CDR3 loop reads CAWSGTWGTSEQYF. CDR3 nucleotides: TGTGCCTGGAGTGGGACATGGGGGACGTCCGAGCAGTACTTC.

The chain has TRBV19 and TRBJ1-2, with a possible D match to TRBD1 (5 bases). CDR3 length: 15 residues. Between the trimmed V and J ends, which lost 5 bases and 5 bases, there was a span of 18 bases. Germline loops: CDR1 LNHDA, CDR2 SQIVND (reference sequence). The CDR3 nucleotides read TGTGCCAGTAGTTCCCTCCGGGACGGCGGTTATGGCTACACCTTC. Its protein is CASSSLRDGGYGYTF.

This clone was observed a handful of times. The J gene is TRBJ1-5, the V gene TRBV28; no clear D. Trimming took 3 bases from V and 7 from J, leaving 10 bases between them. This CDR3 is 13 amino acids long. Germline lookup yields CDR1 MDHEN and CDR2 SYDVKM. The CDR3 loop reads CASSFSQSQPQHF. The CDR3 DNA sequence: TGTGCCAGCAGTTTCTCTCAATCGCAGCCCCAGCATTTT.

J is TRBJ2-7 and V is TRBV21-1; the table's TRBD2 call for D was not verified on the DNA. TRBV21-1 is given as a pseudogene. CDR3 length: 15 residues. The CDR3 region is CASSTPRGLPYEQYV. The CDR3 DNA follows: TGTGCCAGCAGCACCCCGAGAGGGCTCCCCTACGAGCAGTACGTC.

The chain employs TRBV5-6 and TRBJ2-3; TRBD2 matches 10 bases. CDR1 is SGHDT and CDR2 is YYEEEE in the germline V gene. This CDR3 has 13 residues. The J segment lost 9 bases and the V segment lost 5 bases, leaving 6 bases of the junction unmatched. The CDR3 bases are TGTGCCAGCAGTTCCCCAGCGGGGGGGACGCAGTATTTT. The encoded protein is CASSSPAGGTQYF.

This rearrangement joins TRBV5-6 to TRBJ1-6, with 7 bases fitting TRBD1. Germline CDR1 and CDR2: SGHDT and YYEEEE. The CDR3 has 14 amino acids. Trimming took 3 bases from V and 8 from J; bases not matched to a gene: 5. The CDR3 is CASSWGQGDSPLHF. The CDR3 DNA follows: TGTGCCAGCAGCTGGGGCCAGGGGGATTCACCCCTCCACTTT.

J is TRBJ2-3 and V is TRBV7-2, with D uncertain. Germline lookup yields CDR1 SGHTA and CDR2 FQGNSA. V lost 1 base to trimming and J lost 2 bases, with 10 bases between them. The CDR3 covers 15 residues. The CDR3 protein is CASSLGRVATDTQYF. The CDR3 DNA reads as TGTGCCAGCAGCTTAGGGAGAGTGGCCACAGATACGCAGTATTTT.

V is TRBV27 and J is TRBJ1-4; D possibly corresponds to TRBD1 (6 bases). Germline loops: CDR1 MNHEY, CDR2 SMNVEV (reference sequence). The CDR3 runs to 15 residues. V lost 6 bases and J lost 8, with 19 bases in between. For the CDR3, the DNA is TGTGCCAGCAGGAGCCCGGGGGGGCTTGAGGAAAAACTGTTTTTT. Translation: CASRSPGGLEEKLFF.

This clone was seen a single time. The CDR3 loop is CASSLISGPLNTEAFF. CDR3 coding DNA: TGTGCCAGCAGCCTTATAAGCGGGCCGCTGAACACTGAAGCTTTCTTT. V and J are TRBV7-3 and TRBJ1-1; D is unresolved. Trimming shortened V by 5 bases and J by 0 bases, and 16 bases separated the two germline ends. The CDR3 covers 16 residues. Germline CDR1 and CDR2: SGHTA and FQGTGA. The variable domain in full, with the rest retrieved from reference TRBV7-3 and TRBJ1-1, is GAGVSQTPSNKVTEKGKYVELRCDPISGHTALYWYRQSLGQGPEFLIYFQGTGAADDSGLPNDRFFAVRPEGSVSTLKIQRTERGDSAVYLCASSLISGPLNTEAFFGQGTRLTVV.

The chain links TRBV27 to TRBJ1-2; 9 nucleotides agree with TRBD1. Germline assignment: CDR1 MNHEY and CDR2 SMNVEV (reference sequence). The CDR3 covers 14 residues. The V and J ends lost 5 bases and 7 bases, in that order; junction bases with no gene match: 8. In DNA, the CDR3 is TGTGCCAGCAGTGATGGACAGGGGAGGTCTGGCTACACCTTC. The encoded protein is CASSDGQGRSGYTF.

This chain joins TRBV4-1 and TRBJ1-1, with 9 bases fitting TRBD1. With 4 bases clipped from V and 5 bases from J, the junction kept 11 bases outside the gene matches. This CDR3 is built from 16 residues. Germline assignment: CDR1 MGHRA and CDR2 YSYEKL. CDR3 nucleotide sequence: TGCGCCAGCAGCCTGAACCGGGACAGGGATAAAACTGAAGCTTTCTTT. Translation gives CASSLNRDRDKTEAFF.

The chain carries TRBV7-8 and TRBJ2-5, with D tentatively TRBD2 (5 bases). Between the trimmed V and J ends, which lost 6 bases and 2 bases, there was a span of 13 bases. Germline V gene lookup returns CDR1 SGHVS and CDR2 FQNEAQ. The CDR3 has 14 residues. In DNA form, the CDR3 reads TGTGCCAGCAGATGGAGAGGGTTACAAGAGACCCAGTACTTC. Translation gives CASRWRGLQETQYF.

The chain's CDR3 is CASSLAAGNYEQYF. In DNA form, the CDR3 reads TGTGCCAGCAGCTTAGCGGCGGGAAACTACGAGCAGTACTTC. The rearrangement uses TRBV7-2 and TRBJ2-7, with D tentatively TRBD2 (6 bases). Germline V lookup: CDR1 SGHTA, CDR2 FQGNSA. This CDR3 is built from 14 residues. Trimming removed 0 bases at V and 3 bases at J, with 9 bases between.

The chain carries TRBV30 and TRBJ2-2, with a tentative D call TRBD1 (5 bases). The germline CDR1 and CDR2 sequences are GTSNPN and SVGIG (reference sequence). The CDR3 spans 13 residues. V was clipped by 0 bases and J by 7 bases, with 9 bases between them. Here the CDR3 reads CAWSVGRSGELFF. Here the CDR3 DNA reads TGTGCCTGGAGTGTGGGGCGCAGCGGGGAGCTGTTTTTT.

The V and J genes are TRBV19 and TRBJ2-2; 11 bases match TRBD1. Germline assignment: CDR1 LNHDA and CDR2 SQIVND (reference sequence). V trimming: 8 bases; J trimming: 3 bases; junction bases outside the gene matches: 2. This CDR3 has 14 amino acids. CDR3 amino acids: CASRDRGDTGELFF. In DNA, the CDR3 is TGTGCCAGTCGGGACAGGGGGGACACCGGGGAGCTGTTTTTT.